Ten or more counts support the clone carrying this T cell receptor (beta chain). CDR3 size: 16 residues. The V and J ends lost 4 bases and 4 bases, in that order; junction bases with no gene match: 5. Germline-derived CDR1 and CDR2 are SGHRS and YFSETQ. The data were obtained in a study of T-cell reconstitution after alpha-beta-depleted transplantation in children. Unique molecular identifiers were built into the TCRbeta library. TCRdb reanalysed the PCR reads using MiXCR and keeps one entry per CDR3 protein. The sample carries approximately 340,000 distinct CDR3 sequences, about a tenth recorded once.

The source is a human donor who donated a stem cell graft to a child with acute lymphoblastic leukemia. This chain joins TRBV5-1 and TRBJ2-5, with 15 bases fitting TRBD2. The material was PBMCs from the stem cell graft donor, obtained from the stem cell graft. The DNA of the CDR3 is TGCGCCAGCAGCGTTCCGGGACTAGCGGGAGGAGAGACCCAGTACTTC. This codes for CASSVPGLAGGETQYF.